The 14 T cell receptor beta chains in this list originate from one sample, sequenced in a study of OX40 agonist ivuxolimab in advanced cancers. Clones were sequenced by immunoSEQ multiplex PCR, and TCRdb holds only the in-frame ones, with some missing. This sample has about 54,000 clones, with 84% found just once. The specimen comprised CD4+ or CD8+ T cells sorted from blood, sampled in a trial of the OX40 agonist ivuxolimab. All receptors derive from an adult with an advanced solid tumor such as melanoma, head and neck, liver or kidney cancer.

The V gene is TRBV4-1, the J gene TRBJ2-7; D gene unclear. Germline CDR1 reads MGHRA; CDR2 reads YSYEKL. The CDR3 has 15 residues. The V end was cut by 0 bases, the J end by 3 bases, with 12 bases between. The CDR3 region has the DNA TGCGCCAGCAGCCAAGAGGTGGCATTGGGCTACGAGCAGTACTTC. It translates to CASSQEVALGYEQYF.

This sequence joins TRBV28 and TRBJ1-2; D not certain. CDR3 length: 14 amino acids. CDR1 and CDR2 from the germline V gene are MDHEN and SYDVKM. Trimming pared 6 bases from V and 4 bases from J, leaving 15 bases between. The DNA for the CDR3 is TGTGCCAGCAGCCCGAGTGGAGAGGCCTATGGCTACACCTTC. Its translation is CASSPSGEAYGYTF.

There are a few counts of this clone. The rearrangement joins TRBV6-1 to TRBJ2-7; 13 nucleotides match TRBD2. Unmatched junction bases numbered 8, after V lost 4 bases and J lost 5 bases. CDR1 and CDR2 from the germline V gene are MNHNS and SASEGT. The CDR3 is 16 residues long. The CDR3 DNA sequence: TGTGCCAGCAGTGCCCCAGGAGGGACTAGCGGGAACGAGCAGTACTTC. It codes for CASSAPGGTSGNEQYF.

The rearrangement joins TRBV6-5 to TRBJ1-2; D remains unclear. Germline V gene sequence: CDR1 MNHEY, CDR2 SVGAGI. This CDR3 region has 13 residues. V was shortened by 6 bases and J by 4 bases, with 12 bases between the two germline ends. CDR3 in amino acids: CASRPTAGYGYTF. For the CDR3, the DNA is TGTGCCAGCAGACCGACGGCGGGCTATGGCTACACCTTC.

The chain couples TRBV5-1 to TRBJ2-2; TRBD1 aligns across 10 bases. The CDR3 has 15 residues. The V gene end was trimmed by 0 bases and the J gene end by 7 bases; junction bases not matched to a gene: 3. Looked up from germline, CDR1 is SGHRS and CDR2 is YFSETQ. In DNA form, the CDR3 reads TGCGCCAGCAGCTTGGGACAGGGGGCGTTCGGGGAGCTGTTTTTT. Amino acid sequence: CASSLGQGAFGELFF.

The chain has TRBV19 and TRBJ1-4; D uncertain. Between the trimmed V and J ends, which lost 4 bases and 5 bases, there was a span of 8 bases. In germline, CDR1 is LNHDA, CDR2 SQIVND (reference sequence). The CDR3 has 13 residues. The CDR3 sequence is CASSTSGNEKLFF. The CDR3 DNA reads TGTGCCAGTAGTACCAGTGGAAATGAAAAACTGTTTTTT.

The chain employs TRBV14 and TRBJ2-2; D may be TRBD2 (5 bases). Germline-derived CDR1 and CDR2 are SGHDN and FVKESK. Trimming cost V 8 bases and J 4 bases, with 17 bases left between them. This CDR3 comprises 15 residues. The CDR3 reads CASGWRSDGTGELFF. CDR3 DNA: TGTGCCAGCGGTTGGAGGAGCGACGGCACCGGGGAGCTGTTTTTT.

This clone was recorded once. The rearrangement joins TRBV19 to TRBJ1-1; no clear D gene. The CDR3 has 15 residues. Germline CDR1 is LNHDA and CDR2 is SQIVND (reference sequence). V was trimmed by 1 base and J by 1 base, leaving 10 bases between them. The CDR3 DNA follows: TGTGCCAGTAGTATAGGAGGGAACGGGAACACTGAAGCTTTCTTT. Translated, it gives CASSIGGNGNTEAFF.

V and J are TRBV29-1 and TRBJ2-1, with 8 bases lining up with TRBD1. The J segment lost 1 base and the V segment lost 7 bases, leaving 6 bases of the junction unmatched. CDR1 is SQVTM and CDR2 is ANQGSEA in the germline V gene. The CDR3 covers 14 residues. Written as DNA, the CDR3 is TGCAGCGGTCAGGGGGCAAAATCCTACAATGAGCAGTTCTTC. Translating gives CSGQGAKSYNEQFF.

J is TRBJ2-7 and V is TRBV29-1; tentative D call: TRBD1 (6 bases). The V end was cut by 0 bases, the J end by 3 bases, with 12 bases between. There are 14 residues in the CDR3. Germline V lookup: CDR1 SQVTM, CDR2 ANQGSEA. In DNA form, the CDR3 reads TGCAGCGTTGAAGATGTCGCCAGGGGCTACGAGCAGTACTTC. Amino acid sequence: CSVEDVARGYEQYF.

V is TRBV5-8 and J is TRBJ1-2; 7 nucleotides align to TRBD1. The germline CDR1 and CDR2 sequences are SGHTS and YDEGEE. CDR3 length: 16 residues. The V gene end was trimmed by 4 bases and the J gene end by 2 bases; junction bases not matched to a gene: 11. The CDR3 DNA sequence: TGTGCCAGCAGCCCGTATACCGGGACAGCCAACTATGGCTACACCTTC. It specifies CASSPYTGTANYGYTF.

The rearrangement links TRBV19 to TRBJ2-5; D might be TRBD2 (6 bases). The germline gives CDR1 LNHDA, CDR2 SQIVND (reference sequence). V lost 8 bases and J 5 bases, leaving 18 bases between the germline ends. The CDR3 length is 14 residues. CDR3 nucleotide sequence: TGTGCCAGTTCCAAGGGGAGCGCGGGGGAGACCCAGTACTTC. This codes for CASSKGSAGETQYF.

CDR3 nucleotide sequence: TGTGCCAGCAGCGAAACAGGGGGCCGGGGAGCTTTCTTT. This translates into CASSETGGRGAFF. The V call is TRBV6-6, the J call TRBJ1-1; 9 nucleotides match TRBD1. The CDR3 contains 13 residues. Germline V gives CDR1 MNHNY, CDR2 SVGAGI (reference sequence). V lost 6 bases and J lost 10; bases outside the gene matches: 9.

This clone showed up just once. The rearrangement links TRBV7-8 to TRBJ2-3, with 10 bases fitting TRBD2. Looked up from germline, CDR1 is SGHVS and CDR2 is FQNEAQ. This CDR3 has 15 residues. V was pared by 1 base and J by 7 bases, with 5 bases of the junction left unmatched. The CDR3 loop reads CASSLGVAGGNTQYF. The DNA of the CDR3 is TGTGCCAGCAGCTTAGGGGTAGCGGGAGGAAATACGCAGTATTTT.